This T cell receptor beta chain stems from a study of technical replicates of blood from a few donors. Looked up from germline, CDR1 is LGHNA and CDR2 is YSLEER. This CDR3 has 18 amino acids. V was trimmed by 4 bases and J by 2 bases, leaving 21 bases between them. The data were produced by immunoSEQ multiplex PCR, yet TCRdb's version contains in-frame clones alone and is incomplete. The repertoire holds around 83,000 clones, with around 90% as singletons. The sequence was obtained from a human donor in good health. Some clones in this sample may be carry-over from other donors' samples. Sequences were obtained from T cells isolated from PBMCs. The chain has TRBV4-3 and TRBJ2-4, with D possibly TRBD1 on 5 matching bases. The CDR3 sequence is CASSRLLSRVVSKNIQYF. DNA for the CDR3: TGCGCCAGCAGCCGCCTTTTGAGCAGGGTAGTTTCCAAAAACATTCAGTACTTC.